This TCR beta chain was captured in a study of technical replicates of blood from four donors. This clone showed up just once. V lost 0 bases and J lost 4, with 10 bases in between. CDR1 is SGHRS and CDR2 is YFSETQ in the germline V gene. This CDR3 has 14 amino acids. TCRdb's table, derived via immunoSEQ multiplex PCR, lists solely in-frame clones and lacks some. The table shows nearly 90,000 clones, with over 90% occurring only once. The chain carries TRBV5-1 and TRBJ2-5; possible D gene TRBD2, 5 bases. Input material: T cells isolated from PBMCs. This TCR was recovered from a human donor in good health. CDR3 loop: CASSLEGRGETQYF. The CDR3 bases are TGCGCCAGCAGCTTGGAGGGCCGGGGAGAGACCCAGTACTTC.